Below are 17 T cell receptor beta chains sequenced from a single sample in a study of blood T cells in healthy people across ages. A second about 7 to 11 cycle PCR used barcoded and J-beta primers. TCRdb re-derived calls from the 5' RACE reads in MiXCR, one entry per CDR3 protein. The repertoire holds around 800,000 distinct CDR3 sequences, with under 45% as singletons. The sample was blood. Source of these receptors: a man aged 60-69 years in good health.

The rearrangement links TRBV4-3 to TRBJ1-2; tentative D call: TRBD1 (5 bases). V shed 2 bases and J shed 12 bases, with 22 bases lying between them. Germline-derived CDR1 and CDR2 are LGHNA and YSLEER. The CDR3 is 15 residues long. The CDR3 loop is CASSQSNEELWGNTF. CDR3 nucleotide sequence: TGCGCCAGCAGCCAATCGAATGAGGAGTTGTGGGGCAACACCTTC.

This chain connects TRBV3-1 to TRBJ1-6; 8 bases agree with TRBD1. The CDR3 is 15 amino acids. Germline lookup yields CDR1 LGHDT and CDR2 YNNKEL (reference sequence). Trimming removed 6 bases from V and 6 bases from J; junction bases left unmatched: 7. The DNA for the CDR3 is TGTGCCAGCAGGGAGACAGGGGTGGGTAATTCACCCCTCCACTTT. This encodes CASRETGVGNSPLHF.

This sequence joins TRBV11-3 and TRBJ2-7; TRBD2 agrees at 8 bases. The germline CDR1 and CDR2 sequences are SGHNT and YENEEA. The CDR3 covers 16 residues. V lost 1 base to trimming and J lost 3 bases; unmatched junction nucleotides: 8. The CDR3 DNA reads TGTGCCAGCAGCTTAGTGGCGGGCGCGGGAGGCTACGAGCAGTACTTC. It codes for CASSLVAGAGGYEQYF.

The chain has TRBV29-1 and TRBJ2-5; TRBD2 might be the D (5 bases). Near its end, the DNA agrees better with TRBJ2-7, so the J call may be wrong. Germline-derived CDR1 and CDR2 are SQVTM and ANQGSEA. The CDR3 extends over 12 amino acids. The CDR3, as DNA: TGCAGCGCTACGAGCGGTACCTACGAGCAGTACTTC. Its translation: CSATSGTYEQYF.

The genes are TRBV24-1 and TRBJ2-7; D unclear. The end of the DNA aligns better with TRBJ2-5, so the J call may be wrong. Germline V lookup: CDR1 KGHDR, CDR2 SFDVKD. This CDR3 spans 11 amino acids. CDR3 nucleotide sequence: TGTGCCACCGGTTCTAGGGAGACCCAGTACTTC. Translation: CATGSRETQYF.

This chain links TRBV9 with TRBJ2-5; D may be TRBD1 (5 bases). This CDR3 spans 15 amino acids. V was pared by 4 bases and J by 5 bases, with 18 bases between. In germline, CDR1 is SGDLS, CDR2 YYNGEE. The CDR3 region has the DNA TGTGCCAGCAGCCCAGGGTGGCTCGGGTCGGAGACCCAGTACTTC. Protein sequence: CASSPGWLGSETQYF.

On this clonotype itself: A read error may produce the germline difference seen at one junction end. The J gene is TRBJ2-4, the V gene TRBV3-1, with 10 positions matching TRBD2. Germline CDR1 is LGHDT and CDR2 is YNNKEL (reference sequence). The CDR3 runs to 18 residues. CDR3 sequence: CASSQDPSGGLAKSIQYF. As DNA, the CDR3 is TGTGCCAGCAGCCAAGACCCTAGCGGGGGACTAGCCAAAAGCATTCAGTACTTC.

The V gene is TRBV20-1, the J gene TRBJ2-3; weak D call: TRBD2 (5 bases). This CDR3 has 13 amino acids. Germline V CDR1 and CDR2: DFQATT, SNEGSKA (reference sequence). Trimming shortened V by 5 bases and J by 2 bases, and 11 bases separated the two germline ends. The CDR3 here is CSAPADYTDTQYF. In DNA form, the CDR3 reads TGCAGTGCTCCTGCCGACTACACAGATACGCAGTATTTT.

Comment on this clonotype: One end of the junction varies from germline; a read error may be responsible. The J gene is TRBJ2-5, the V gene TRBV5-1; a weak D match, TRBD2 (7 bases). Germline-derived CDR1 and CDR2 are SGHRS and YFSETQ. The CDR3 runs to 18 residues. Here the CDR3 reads CASRRQKGGGTYQETQYF. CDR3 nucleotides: TGCGCCAGCAGACGACAAAAAGGGGGGGGGACGTACCAGGAGACCCAGTACTTC.

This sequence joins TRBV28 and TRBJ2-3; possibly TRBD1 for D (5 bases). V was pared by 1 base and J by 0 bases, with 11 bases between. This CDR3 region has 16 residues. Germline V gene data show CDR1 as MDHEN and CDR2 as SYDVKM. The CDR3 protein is CASSLLRQSSTDTQYF. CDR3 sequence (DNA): TGTGCCAGCAGTTTATTGCGACAGTCTAGCACAGATACGCAGTATTTT.

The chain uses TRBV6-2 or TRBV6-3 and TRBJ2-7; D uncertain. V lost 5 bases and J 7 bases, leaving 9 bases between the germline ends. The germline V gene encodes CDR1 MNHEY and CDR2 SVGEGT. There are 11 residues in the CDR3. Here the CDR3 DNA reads TGTGCCAGCAGTGTCTACAATGAGCAGTACTTC. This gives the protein CASSVYNEQYF.

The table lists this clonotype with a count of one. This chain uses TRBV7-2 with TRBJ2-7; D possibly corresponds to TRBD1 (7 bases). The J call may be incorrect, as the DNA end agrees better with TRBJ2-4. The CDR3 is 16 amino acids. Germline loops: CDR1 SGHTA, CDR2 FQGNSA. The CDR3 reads CASSPLDREVGNIQYF. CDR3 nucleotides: TGTGCCAGCAGCCCCCTCGACAGGGAGGTGGGAAACATTCAGTACTTC.

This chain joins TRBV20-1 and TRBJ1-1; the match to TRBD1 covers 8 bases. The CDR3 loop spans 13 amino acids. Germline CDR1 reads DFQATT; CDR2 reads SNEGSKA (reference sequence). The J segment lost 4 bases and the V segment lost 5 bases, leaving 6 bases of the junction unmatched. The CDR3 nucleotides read TGCAGTGCTGGACAGGGATCAGGCACTGAAGCTTTCTTT. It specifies CSAGQGSGTEAFF.

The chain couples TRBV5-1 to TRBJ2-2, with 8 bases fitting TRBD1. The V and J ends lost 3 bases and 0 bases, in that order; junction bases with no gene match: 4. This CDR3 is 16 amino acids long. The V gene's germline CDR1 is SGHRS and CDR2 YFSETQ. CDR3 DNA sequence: TGCGCCAGCAGCTCCGGGACAGGTTCGAACACCGGGGAGCTGTTTTTT. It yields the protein CASSSGTGSNTGELFF.

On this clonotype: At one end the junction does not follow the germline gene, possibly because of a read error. Here the CDR3 DNA reads TGTGCCAGCAGTTCCACTACCCTGTACCAAGAGACCCGGTACTTC. The encoded protein is CASSSTTLYQETRYF. This chain joins TRBV12-3 or TRBV12-4 and TRBJ2-5; no definite D call. This CDR3 has 15 amino acids.

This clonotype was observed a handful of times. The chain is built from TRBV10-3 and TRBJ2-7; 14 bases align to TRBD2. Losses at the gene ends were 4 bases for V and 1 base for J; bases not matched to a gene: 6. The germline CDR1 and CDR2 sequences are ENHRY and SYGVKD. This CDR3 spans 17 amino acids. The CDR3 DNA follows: TGTGCCATCAGTGGAGGGACTAGCGGGGGAACTTCCTACGAGCAGTACTTC. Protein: CAISGGTSGGTSYEQYF.

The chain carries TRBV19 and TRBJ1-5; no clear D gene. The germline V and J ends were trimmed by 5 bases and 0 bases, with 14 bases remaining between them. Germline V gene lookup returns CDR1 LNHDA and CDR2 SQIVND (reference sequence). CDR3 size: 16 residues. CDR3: CASSLRTGNSNQPQHF. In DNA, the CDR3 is TGTGCCAGTAGTCTCCGGACGGGAAATAGCAATCAGCCCCAGCATTTT. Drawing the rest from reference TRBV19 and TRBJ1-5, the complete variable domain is DGGITQSPKYLFRKEGQNVTLSCEQNLNHDAMYWYRQDPGQGLRLIYYSQIVNDFQKGDIAEGYSVSREKKESFPLTVTSAQKNPTAFYLCASSLRTGNSNQPQHFGDGTRLSIL.